This T cell receptor beta chain is drawn from a study of blood T cell repertoires in COVID-19. Study in general: From the United States, Italy and Spain came samples of acute and convalescent COVID-19. In each case, the material was cDNA or gDNA derived from T cells, B-cell-depleted T cells, or PBMCs.

Germline assignment: CDR1 MNHEY and CDR2 SVGAGI. The V segment lost 6 bases and the J segment 1 base; nucleotides outside the gene matches: 9. The CDR3 runs to 15 residues. Under the authors' procedure: Amplifying reference gene primers gave estimates of nucleated cell counts. The assay was immunoSEQ multiplex PCR, and TCRdb's table has in-frame clones only and misses some. V, J and clone size are taken as reported in that table, and D and trimming were inferred from the DNA itself. The sample holds around 81,000 clones; about 83% are singletons and the top ten take about 43%. Sequencing used peripheral blood. This receptor was taken from a man at least 80 years old with acute or convalescent COVID-19. The chain joins TRBV6-5 to TRBJ2-7, with 7 bases aligning to TRBD2. The CDR3 bases are TGTGCCAGCAGGGGGGGAGCGGGGATTTCCTACGAGCAGTACTTC. Amino acid sequence: CASRGGAGISYEQYF.